Listed below are T cell receptor beta chains from one sample, sequenced in a study of blood T cell repertoires in COVID-19. The protocol was immunoSEQ multiplex PCR, while the TCRdb copy is restricted to in-frame clones and leaves out a portion. The table has over 450,000 clones, 85% to 90% seen once; the top ten hold about 8.2%. What was sequenced was peripheral blood. These TCRs come from a woman aged 45-65 years with COVID-19, enrolled during active disease. The CDR3 runs from the conserved cysteine through the conserved F or W. D genes are given only for firm matches.

V gene	D gene	J gene	CDR3 DNA	CDR3 protein
TRBV6-2/TRBV6-3	NA	TRBJ2-1	TGTGCCAGCAGTTACAGCTCCCAGGATGAGCAGTTCTTC	CASSYSSQDEQFF
TRBV2	TRBD1	TRBJ2-7	TGTGCCAGCAGCTTGACAGGGGGCCTCTACGAGCAGTACTTC	CASSLTGGLYEQYF
TRBV27	TRBD1	TRBJ2-3	TGTGCCAGCAGTTTTTCTCCGGGACAGGCCCGCACAGATACGCAGTATTTT	CASSFSPGQARTDTQYF
TRBV19	TRBD1	TRBJ1-2	TGTGCCAGTAGTAGGTCAACAGGGGGCGCTTATGGCTACACCTTC	CASSRSTGGAYGYTF
TRBV7-2	NA	TRBJ1-2	TGTGCCAGCAGCTTAGGTCAGGGCCCGGGCTACACCTTC	CASSLGQGPGYTF
TRBV7-7	TRBD2	TRBJ2-1	TGTGCCAGCAGCTCGGGACTAGCGGGGGGCCACAATGAGCAGTTCTTC	CASSSGLAGGHNEQFF
TRBV29-1	NA	TRBJ1-2	TGCAGCGTTGAAAGGCAGACTGACTATGGCTACACCTTC	CSVERQTDYGYTF
TRBV5-5	NA	TRBJ2-7	TGTGCCAGCAGCTTAGGAGTAGGCTACGAGCAGTACTTC	CASSLGVGYEQYF
TRBV6-1	TRBD1	TRBJ1-3	TGTGCCAGCAGTTCGACAGGGGCTGGAAACACCATATATTTT	CASSSTGAGNTIYF
TRBV30	NA	TRBJ2-7	TGTGCCTGGAGTGTAGACGGGAGCTACGAGCAGTACTTC	CAWSVDGSYEQYF
TRBV7-2	TRBD2	TRBJ2-3	TGTGCCAGCAGCTTAAGTAGCGGGGGGGCAGATACGCAGTATTTT	CASSLSSGGADTQYF
TRBV28	NA	TRBJ1-1	TGTGCCAGCAGTCCCCGCCTCAGGGGCACTGAAGCTTTCTTT	CASSPRLRGTEAFF
TRBV7-9	NA	TRBJ2-5	TGTGCCAGCAAATTGGGGCGTACCCAAGAGACCCAGTACTTC	CASKLGRTQETQYF
TRBV27	NA	TRBJ1-2	TGTGCCAGCAGCCCTATCGCCACTGGCTATGGCTACACCTTC	CASSPIATGYGYTF
TRBV29-1	NA	TRBJ2-7	TGCAGCGTTCGGACAGCCTACGAGCAGTACTTC	CSVRTAYEQYF
TRBV24-1	TRBD1	TRBJ2-1	TGTGCCACCACGGGACAGGGAAGCGATGAGCAGTTCTTC	CATTGQGSDEQFF
TRBV30	NA	TRBJ1-3	TGTGCCTGGAGTGTAGGGGCCGCCGTAGCTGGAAACACCATATATTTT	CAWSVGAAVAGNTIYF
TRBV28	TRBD1	TRBJ2-7	TGTGCCAGCAGCACCCGGACAGGGAGTCGCGAGCAGTACTTC	CASSTRTGSREQYF